These 18 T cell receptor beta chains originate from one sample sequenced in a study of response to subunit inactivated influenza vaccine. TCRdb reprocessed the RT-PCR reads with MiXCR, giving one entry per CDR3 protein. The sample contains some 800,000 distinct CDR3 sequences, about 20% of which appear only once. This material consisted of PBMCs from blood, taken more than 4 days after vaccination. These receptors were collected from a middle-aged man who received an inactivated influenza vaccine.

V is TRBV20-1 and J is TRBJ2-1; D perhaps matches TRBD2 (5 bases). This CDR3 has 11 residues. Trimming shortened V by 3 bases and J by 10 bases, and 10 bases separated the two germline ends. From germline, CDR1 is DFQATT and CDR2 SNEGSKA (reference sequence). The DNA of the CDR3 is TGCAGTGCTAGGGACTTCGGGGAGCAGTTCTTC. Its translation: CSARDFGEQFF.

This clonotype was seen more than once but under ten times. V and J are TRBV6-1 and TRBJ2-3; 7 nucleotides line up with TRBD2. The CDR3 runs 13 residues. J lost 5 bases, V lost 7 bases, and 6 bases had no gene match. Germline V lookup: CDR1 MNHNS, CDR2 SASEGT. CDR3 DNA sequence: TGTGCCAGCAAGCCAGGGAGGGTAGATACGCAGTATTTT. It encodes CASKPGRVDTQYF.

This clonotype was picked up a small number of times. This chain connects TRBV6-5 to TRBJ1-1, with D possibly matching TRBD1 (6 bases). The CDR3 runs 15 residues. Per germline, CDR1 MNHEY and CDR2 SVGAGI. The germline V and J ends were trimmed by 2 bases and 1 base, with 11 bases remaining between them. CDR3 in amino acids: CASSYADRRNTEAFF. Written as DNA, the CDR3 is TGTGCCAGCAGTTACGCTGACAGGAGGAACACTGAAGCTTTCTTT.

The CDR3 DNA sequence: TGCGCCAGCAGCTCTGTAAGGACAGGGGACGGCTACACCTTC. Protein: CASSSVRTGDGYTF. This chain connects TRBV5-1 to TRBJ1-2; 9 bases are a match to TRBD1. V trimming: 3 bases; J trimming: 8 bases; junction bases outside the gene matches: 8. The CDR3 spans 14 residues. CDR1 SGHRS and CDR2 YFSETQ come from the germline V gene.

This clonotype was detected a few times. The chain links TRBV7-2 to TRBJ1-1, with no clear D. The V end was cut by 4 bases, the J end by 1 base, with 10 bases between. CDR3 length: 14 amino acids. From germline, CDR1 is SGHTA and CDR2 FQGNSA. The CDR3 bases are TGTGCCAGCAGCTCCCTTGGGCCGAACACTGAAGCTTTCTTT. Its protein is CASSSLGPNTEAFF.

V and J are TRBV20-1 and TRBJ2-7; D gene uncertain. The germline V and J ends were trimmed by 5 bases and 2 bases, with 16 bases remaining between them. The CDR3 sequence is 14 residues long. Germline V CDR1 and CDR2: DFQATT, SNEGSKA (reference sequence). The CDR3 DNA is TGCAGTGCTGCCGGGCCTCTGGCTCCCTACGAGCAGTACTTC. Residues: CSAAGPLAPYEQYF.

This clonotype occurred a few times. The CDR3 region is CASNGGTRTYEQYF. In DNA form, the CDR3 reads TGTGCCAGCAATGGAGGGACTAGGACCTACGAGCAGTACTTC. The chain employs TRBV6-2 or TRBV6-3 and TRBJ2-7, with 8 nucleotides matching TRBD2. The V gene's germline CDR1 is MNHEY and CDR2 SVGEGT. The CDR3 runs to 14 residues. With V trimmed by 7 bases and J by 2 bases, 7 bases remained unmatched.

This clonotype came up a few times. This chain links TRBV6-1 with TRBJ2-7; D perhaps matches TRBD1 (5 bases). V was cut by 3 bases and J by 7 bases, with 13 bases left in between. The CDR3 has 13 residues. Germline CDR1 MNHNS, CDR2 SASEGT. CDR3: CASSERQSSEQYF. The CDR3 DNA reads TGTGCCAGCAGTGAGCGACAGTCTAGTGAGCAGTACTTC.

Note on this clonotype: At one boundary the junction diverges from the germline segment, which might be a read error. The chain couples TRBV10-3 to TRBJ1-5; unclear D gene. This CDR3 region has 12 residues. Per the germline V gene, CDR1 is ENHRY and CDR2 is SYGVKD. CDR3 residues: CATSGRNQPQHF. CDR3 DNA sequence: TGTGCCACCAGTGGTCGTAATCAGCCCCAGCATTTT.

The chain is built from TRBV6-2 or TRBV6-3 and TRBJ2-7; 8 bases are a match to TRBD2. CDR3 size: 17 residues. V gave up 7 bases and J gave up 0 bases; unmatched junction bases: 14. CDR1 is MNHEY and CDR2 is SVGEGT in the germline V gene. The CDR3 coding sequence is TGTGCCAGCACCTCTGGGGACGGGGGGGCCTACTCCTACGAGCAGTACTTC. It specifies CASTSGDGGAYSYEQYF.

This clonotype has more than one count but fewer than ten. This rearrangement joins TRBV7-2 to TRBJ2-7; 13 bases are a match to TRBD2. Germline CDR1 is SGHTA and CDR2 is FQGNSA. The CDR3 runs 15 residues. Unmatched junction bases numbered 3, after V lost 5 bases and J lost 2 bases. CDR3: CASSQTSGGTYEQYF. CDR3 in DNA: TGTGCCAGCAGCCAGACTAGCGGGGGGACCTACGAGCAGTACTTC.

Many counts were recorded for this clonotype. DNA for the CDR3: TGTGCCAGCAGGACGGGACTAGCGACAATCAATGAGCAGTTCTTC. It is translated as CASRTGLATINEQFF. The chain couples TRBV6-1 to TRBJ2-1; 10 nucleotides line up with TRBD2. The CDR3 is made up of 15 amino acids. The trim removed 6 bases at V and 6 bases at J, leaving 8 bases unmatched. Germline V CDR1 and CDR2: MNHNS, SASEGT.

V and J are TRBV9 and TRBJ1-6; no clear D gene. This CDR3 has 14 amino acids. V was trimmed by 0 bases and J by 8 bases, leaving 9 bases between them. Germline V gene lookup returns CDR1 SGDLS and CDR2 YYNGEE. The DNA of the CDR3 is TGTGCCAGCAGCGTAGGGCCAGGAGATTCACCCCTCCACTTT. As protein: CASSVGPGDSPLHF.

This clonotype was detected ten times or more. CDR3 in amino acids: CAIRSGTSGSYEQYF. CDR3 DNA sequence: TGTGCCATCAGGTCCGGGACTAGCGGTTCCTACGAGCAGTACTTC. This rearrangement joins TRBV10-3 to TRBJ2-7, with 11 bases fitting TRBD2. The germline gives CDR1 ENHRY, CDR2 SYGVKD. With V trimmed by 6 bases and J by 1 base, 5 bases remained unmatched. The CDR3 is made up of 15 amino acids.

The chain uses TRBV6-5 and TRBJ2-3, with TRBD1 matching 8 bases. In germline, CDR1 is MNHEY, CDR2 SVGAGI. The ends lost 2 bases at V and 2 bases at J; junction bases unmatched: 6. This CDR3 has 16 residues. The CDR3 DNA sequence: TGTGCCAGCAGTTACCGAAGACAGGGGTCCACAGATACGCAGTATTTT. Translated: CASSYRRQGSTDTQYF.

This clonotype came up many times. The chain carries TRBV5-1 and TRBJ2-2; a weak D match, TRBD1 (5 bases). Germline-derived CDR1 and CDR2 are SGHRS and YFSETQ. Between the trimmed V and J ends, which lost 5 bases and 1 base, there was a span of 12 bases. The CDR3 has 15 residues. CDR3 in amino acids: CASREPTGNTGELFF. CDR3 DNA: TGCGCCAGCAGGGAGCCAACAGGGAACACCGGGGAGCTGTTTTTT.

The sample holds a few counts of this clonotype. This sequence joins TRBV6-2 or TRBV6-3 and TRBJ2-7, with TRBD1 identical over 8 bases. This CDR3 has 14 amino acids. V trimming: 7 bases; J trimming: 1 base; junction bases outside the gene matches: 6. CDR1 MNHEY and CDR2 SVGEGT come from the germline V gene. The CDR3 here is CASNAGTGSYEQYF. For the CDR3, the DNA is TGTGCCAGCAATGCCGGGACAGGATCCTACGAGCAGTACTTC.

In its sample, this clonotype was seen once. V is TRBV5-5 and J is TRBJ2-3; 8 bases align to TRBD2. The CDR3 is 15 residues long. V gave up 2 bases and J gave up 7 bases; unmatched junction bases: 9. The germline V gene has CDR1 SGHKS and CDR2 YYEKEE (reference sequence). The CDR3 loop is CASSFGAGGLNTQYF. The DNA of the CDR3 is TGTGCCAGCAGCTTCGGGGCGGGGGGCCTAAATACGCAGTATTTT. Full variable domain (remainder filled in from reference TRBV5-5 and TRBJ2-3): DAGVTQSPTHLIKTRGQQVTLRCSPISGHKSVSWYQQVLGQGPQFIFQYYEKEERGRGNFPDRFSARQFPNYSSELNVNALLLGDSALYLCASSFGAGGLNTQYFGPGTRLTVL.